A selection of T cell receptor beta chains follows, all from one sample in a study of blood T cell repertoires in COVID-19. Only in-frame clones appear in the TCRdb table, and some are missing; sequencing was by immunoSEQ multiplex PCR. Of about 200,000 clones in the sample, just over 85% were seen once. Sequenced sample: peripheral blood. The receptors derive from a man between 50 and 59 years old with acute or convalescent COVID-19. Both conserved end residues are part of each CDR3. The D gene is left open where the match is weak. Not every row has a clone size; where given, it reads once, few, many or a size class.

size | D | J | length | V | DNA | CDR3
- | TRBD2 | TRBJ2-7 | 18 | TRBV27 | TGTGCCAGCAGTTTTGGCTCCGGACTAGCGGGGGGCCGCTACGAGCAGTACTTC | CASSFGSGLAGGRYEQYF
- | TRBD1 | TRBJ2-3 | 15 | TRBV19 | TGTGCCAGTAGTACGGACAGGCTGGGGACAGATACGCAGTATTTT | CASSTDRLGTDTQYF
- | - | TRBJ2-3 | 14 | TRBV5-4 | TGTGCCAGCACCGGAGAGAGTTTGACAGATACGCAGTATTTT | CASTGESLTDTQYF
- | TRBD1 | TRBJ1-4 | 15 | TRBV11-2 | TGTGCCAGCAGCGCATTCCCGGGACAGGGTGAAAAACTGTTTTTT | CASSAFPGQGEKLFF
- | - | TRBJ2-1 | 14 | TRBV10-3 | TGTGCCATCAGGTCGGACAGCTCCTACAATGAGCAGTTCTTC | CAIRSDSSYNEQFF
- | TRBD1 | TRBJ2-1 | 17 | TRBV7-9 | TGTGCCAGCAGCTTATCTACAGGGGGCTTTCTCTACAATGAGCAGTTCTTC | CASSLSTGGFLYNEQFF
- | - | TRBJ1-6 | 16 | TRBV4-1 | TGCGCCAGCAGCCAACAGGGGACCCCTTATAATTCACCCCTCCACTTT | CASSQQGTPYNSPLHF
- | - | TRBJ1-5 | 15 | TRBV7-9 | TGTGCCAGCAGCTTAGGCGGCTATAGCAATCAGCCCCAGCATTTT | CASSLGGYSNQPQHF
- | TRBD2 | TRBJ2-7 | 15 | TRBV5-1 | TGCGCCAGCAGCTTGGAGAGCGGGGGGTCCTACGAGCAGTACTTC | CASSLESGGSYEQYF
few | - | TRBJ1-1 | 13 | TRBV12-3/TRBV12-4 | TGTGCCAGCAGTTTGGCCAGGGTCACTGAAGCTTTCTTT | CASSLARVTEAFF
once | - | TRBJ1-5 | 16 | TRBV18 | TGTGCCAGCTCACTCTCGGGGAGGGCCAGCAATCAGCCCCAGCATTTT | CASSLSGRASNQPQHF
- | - | TRBJ1-2 | 15 | TRBV7-2 | TGTGCCAGCAGCTTATCGGGGGTGGTTAACTATGGCTACACCTTC | CASSLSGVVNYGYTF
few | - | TRBJ1-4 | 15 | TRBV5-1 | TGCGCCAGCAGGGATTTGACGGGGTCTAATGAAAAACTGTTTTTT | CASRDLTGSNEKLFF
- | TRBD2 | TRBJ2-1 | 14 | TRBV30 | TGTGCCTGGAGACTTAGCGGGGGGCGCAATGAGCAGTTCTTC | CAWRLSGGRNEQFF
- | TRBD2 | TRBJ2-7 | 14 | TRBV5-5 | TGTGCCAGCAGCTTCTCCGGGACTAGCTACGAGCAGTACTTC | CASSFSGTSYEQYF
- | TRBD1 | TRBJ1-5 | 16 | TRBV18 | TGTGCCAGCTCATCAAATACAGGGGGCTCGGGTCAGCCCCAGCATTTT | CASSSNTGGSGQPQHF
once | - | TRBJ1-6 | 16 | TRBV7-2 | TGTGCCAGCAGCTTAGTCGGGGGGGTCGATAATTCACCCCTCCACTTT | CASSLVGGVDNSPLHF
once | - | TRBJ2-3 | 12 | TRBV5-4 | TGTGCCAGCAGCTTCTCTACAGATACGCAGTATTTT | CASSFSTDTQYF
- | TRBD2 | TRBJ2-1 | 14 | TRBV19 | TGTGCCAGTAGTTCCTGGGGGGGGTACAATGAGCAGTTCTTC | CASSSWGGYNEQFF
- | - | TRBJ1-2 | 17 | TRBV5-8 | TGTGCCAGCAGTTTCAACCTCGGACTCCCCGCCTCGGATGGCTACACCTTC | CASSFNLGLPASDGYTF
- | - | TRBJ1-5 | 13 | TRBV29-1 | TGCAGCGTTGGAGGGAATGGCAATCAGCCCCAGCATTTT | CSVGGNGNQPQHF
once | TRBD1 | TRBJ2-3 | 14 | TRBV3-1/TRBV3-2 | TGTGCCAGCAGCCAGGACAGGGGGGGGGATACGCAGTATTTT | CASSQDRGGDTQYF
once | - | TRBJ1-4 | 16 | TRBV10-2 | TGCGCCAGCAGTGAGGGCCTCGGAGCCCTTAATGAAAAACTGTTTTTT | CASSEGLGALNEKLFF
- | TRBD1 | TRBJ2-2 | 16 | TRBV14 | TGTGCCAGCACCGCGGACAGGGCCCTTAACACCGGGGAGCTGTTTTTT | CASTADRALNTGELFF
- | TRBD1 | TRBJ1-1 | 14 | TRBV30 | TGTGCCTGTCGAGAGAAGGGGGCCCACACTGAAGCTTTCTTT | CACREKGAHTEAFF
- | - | TRBJ2-1 | 14 | TRBV19 | TGTGCCAGTAGTATAGGACGGGCTGGGAGTGAGCAGTTCTTC | CASSIGRAGSEQFF
- | - | TRBJ1-6 | 16 | TRBV3-1/TRBV3-2 | TGTGCCAGCAGCCAAGGGTCAGGACAACGGAATTCACCCCTCCACTTT | CASSQGSGQRNSPLHF
few | - | TRBJ1-2 | 14 | TRBV11-1 | TGTGCCAGCAGCTTGGACAGACTTAACTATGGCTACACCTTC | CASSLDRLNYGYTF
- | - | TRBJ2-7 | 15 | TRBV7-9 | TGTGCCAGCAGCTCAGGCCCACAAACTAGCTACGAGCAGTACTTC | CASSSGPQTSYEQYF
few | - | TRBJ1-6 | 16 | TRBV27 | TGTGCCAGCAGTACTGGAACTAGCTCCTATAATTCACCCCTCCACTTT | CASSTGTSSYNSPLHF
- | - | TRBJ2-3 | 16 | TRBV24-1 | TGTGCCACCAGTGACTCTGGGGCCTCGCACACAGATACGCAGTATTTT | CATSDSGASHTDTQYF
- | - | TRBJ1-1 | 11 | TRBV20-1 | TGCAGTGCTGCAGGGAGGACTGAAGCTTTCTTT | CSAAGRTEAFF
- | - | TRBJ1-1 | 13 | TRBV19 | TGTGCCAGTAGTGTGTCGGGGAACACTGAAGCTTTCTTT | CASSVSGNTEAFF
- | - | TRBJ2-7 | 15 | TRBV5-4 | TGTGCCAGCAGCTTGGTGGGGAGCCTAAGCTACGAGCAGTACTTC | CASSLVGSLSYEQYF
- | TRBD1 | TRBJ1-5 | 15 | TRBV5-1 | TGCGCCAGCAGCTTGGGTGGACAGGTAGGTCAGCCCCAGCATTTT | CASSLGGQVGQPQHF
once | - | TRBJ1-5 | 15 | TRBV2 | TGTGCCAGCAGTCCGGACAGAAATAGCAATCAGCCCCAGCATTTT | CASSPDRNSNQPQHF
- | - | TRBJ2-1 | 16 | TRBV5-1 | TGCGCCAGCAGCTTGGCCTGGGGCCCCTCCTACAATGAGCAGTTCTTC | CASSLAWGPSYNEQFF
- | - | TRBJ2-5 | 14 | TRBV5-1 | TGCGCCAGCAGCCTCGTCCACAACCAAGAGACCCAGTACTTC | CASSLVHNQETQYF
- | - | TRBJ2-7 | 12 | TRBV10-1 | TGCGCCACCTCGGAGGGTTCCTACGAGCAGTACTTC | CATSEGSYEQYF
- | - | TRBJ1-1 | 13 | TRBV7-7 | TGTGCCAGCAGCCCAGGGCTTGGCCTCGAAGCTTTCTTT | CASSPGLGLEAFF
- | - | TRBJ2-1 | 15 | TRBV6-1 | TGTGCCAGCAGTGAGCAGCGGGTTTCCTACAATGAGCAGTTCTTC | CASSEQRVSYNEQFF
- | - | TRBJ2-7 | 14 | TRBV5-1 | TGCGCCAGCAGCTTGGTTGTGGATTCGGGCGAGCAGTACTTC | CASSLVVDSGEQYF
- | TRBD1 | TRBJ1-6 | 17 | TRBV18 | TGTGCCAGCTCACCCCTTGCTTCGGGACAGGGGAATTCACCCCTCCACTTT | CASSPLASGQGNSPLHF
- | TRBD2 | TRBJ2-5 | 14 | TRBV7-2 | TGTGCCGGTCAGCGGGGGATCTTGGGGGAGACCCAGTACTTC | CAGQRGILGETQYF
- | TRBD2 | TRBJ2-5 | 15 | TRBV5-1 | TGCGCCAGCAGCCCGGTCGCGGGGGGGCAGGGGACCCAGTACTTC | CASSPVAGGQGTQYF
once | - | TRBJ1-3 | 13 | TRBV6-6 | TGTGCCAGCCTCGAGGGCGGCGGAAACACCATATATTTT | CASLEGGGNTIYF
- | - | TRBJ2-7 | 15 | TRBV3-1/TRBV3-2 | TGTGCCAGCAGCCGGACAGCGGGGCCTTCCTACGAGCAGTACTTC | CASSRTAGPSYEQYF
- | - | TRBJ1-3 | 14 | TRBV18 | TGTGCCAGCTCACCGGAAAACGGGGGAAACACCATATATTTT | CASSPENGGNTIYF
- | TRBD1 | TRBJ2-2 | 17 | TRBV3-1/TRBV3-2 | TGTGCCAGCAGCCAAGGTACCGGGACAGGGTATCACGGGGAGCTGTTTTTT | CASSQGTGTGYHGELFF
- | TRBD1 | TRBJ2-5 | 15 | TRBV5-8 | TGTGCCAGCAGTGAGACAGGGACCCTCATCGGTGCCCAGTACTTC | CASSETGTLIGAQYF
- | TRBD1 | TRBJ2-7 | 14 | TRBV3-1/TRBV3-2 | TGTGCCAGCAGCACGAGACAGGGACGGCACGAGCAGTACTTC | CASSTRQGRHEQYF